Shown below are 13 T cell receptor beta chains from a single sample sequenced in a study of T-cell reconstitution after alpha-beta-depleted transplantation in children. Unique molecular identifiers were incorporated when the TCRbeta library was constructed. TCRdb fed the PCR reads into MiXCR, producing one record per CDR3 protein. Of about 540,000 distinct CDR3 sequences listed, roughly 18% are singletons. The sequencing used PBMCs from the stem cell graft donor, collected from the stem cell graft. The receptors here all came from a human donor who donated a stem cell graft to a child with acute lymphoblastic leukemia.

The chain joins TRBV5-1 to TRBJ2-7, with TRBD2 matching 9 bases. Germline values: CDR1 SGHRS, CDR2 YFSETQ. V shed 6 bases, J shed 5 bases, and the junction held 12 bases outside the gene matches. CDR3 size: 15 residues. CDR3 in DNA: TGCGCCAGCACACCAATAGCGGGAGTATCGGACGAGCAGTACTTC. Residues: CASTPIAGVSDEQYF.

This clonotype was observed a handful of times. The chain employs TRBV5-5 and TRBJ1-2; D uncertain. CDR1 is SGHKS and CDR2 is YYEKEE in the germline V gene (reference sequence). This CDR3 spans 15 amino acids. V lost 6 bases to trimming and J lost 0 bases, with 15 bases between them. The CDR3 sequence: CASNPLGFPNYGYTF. DNA for the CDR3: TGTGCCAGCAATCCTCTGGGGTTCCCTAACTATGGCTACACCTTC.

This clonotype was seen more than once but under ten times. The gene calls are TRBV15 and TRBJ2-5, with a weak D call TRBD2 (5 bases). V lost 8 bases, J lost 2 bases, and 9 bases lay in between. This CDR3 has 12 residues. Germline assignment: CDR1 LNHNV and CDR2 YYDKDF (reference sequence). CDR3 loop: CATEGRQETQYF. The DNA of the CDR3 is TGTGCCACCGAGGGCAGGCAAGAGACCCAGTACTTC.

The chain couples TRBV10-3 to TRBJ1-1; D not resolved. The V end was cut by 3 bases, the J end by 3 bases, with 8 bases between. The CDR3 is 13 amino acids. CDR1 is ENHRY, CDR2 SYGVKD, per germline. Here the CDR3 reads CAISEGIHTEAFF. CDR3 sequence (DNA): TGTGCCATCAGTGAAGGGATCCACACTGAAGCTTTCTTT.

The rearrangement links TRBV5-1 to TRBJ2-7; tentatively, D is TRBD1 or TRBD2 (5 bases each). Per germline, CDR1 SGHRS and CDR2 YFSETQ. The CDR3 consists of 15 residues. Between the trimmed V and J ends, which lost 5 bases and 2 bases, there was a span of 17 bases. CDR3 amino acids: CASRNGRPGPYEQYF. CDR3 sequence (DNA): TGCGCCAGCAGAAATGGCCGACCGGGGCCCTACGAGCAGTACTTC.

A single count supports this clonotype. The genes are TRBV6-4 and TRBJ2-7; D tentatively fits TRBD1 or TRBD2 (5 bases each). This CDR3 comprises 13 residues. The V gene's germline CDR1 is MRHNA and CDR2 SNTAGT. V lost 6 bases and J lost 3, with 12 bases in between. CDR3 region: CASRLGTNYEQYF. The CDR3, as DNA: TGTGCCAGCAGGCTCGGGACCAACTACGAGCAGTACTTC.

V and J are TRBV3-1 and TRBJ2-7; 8 nucleotides align to TRBD2. With 4 bases clipped from V and 5 bases from J, the junction kept 13 bases outside the gene matches. CDR1 and CDR2 from the germline V gene are LGHDT and YNNKEL (reference sequence). The CDR3 length is 16 residues. CDR3 sequence: CASSPRWGTSSDEQYF. The CDR3 bases are TGTGCCAGCAGCCCAAGATGGGGGACTAGTAGTGACGAGCAGTACTTC.

This clonotype came up many times. The chain carries TRBV9 and TRBJ1-2; TRBD1 is a possible D gene (6 bases). This CDR3 contains 13 residues. The germline gives CDR1 SGDLS, CDR2 YYNGEE. Trimming took off 0 bases at V and 8 bases at J, with 11 bases between the two ends. The CDR3 here is CASSVAGGRGYTF. In DNA form, the CDR3 reads TGTGCCAGCAGCGTAGCTGGGGGCCGCGGCTACACCTTC. Filled out from reference TRBV9 and TRBJ1-2, the complete variable domain reads DSGVTQTPKHLITATGQRVTLRCSPRSGDLSVYWYQQSLDQGLQFLIQYYNGEERAKGNILERFSAQQFPDLHSELNLSSLELGDSALYFCASSVAGGRGYTFGSGTRLTVV.

The chain employs TRBV20-1 and TRBJ1-1, with TRBD1 identical over 10 bases. V was pared by 0 bases and J by 0 bases, with 10 bases of the junction left unmatched. The germline V gene encodes CDR1 DFQATT and CDR2 SNEGSKA (reference sequence). This CDR3 region has 18 residues. This CDR3 is CSARETRDRGVMNTEAFF. The DNA of the CDR3 is TGCAGTGCTAGAGAGACCCGGGACAGGGGCGTAATGAACACTGAAGCTTTCTTT.

The chain carries TRBV20-1 and TRBJ1-2; D is undetermined. V dropped 1 base and J dropped 2 bases, with 17 bases sitting between them. The CDR3 length is 16 residues. Germline V CDR1 and CDR2: DFQATT, SNEGSKA (reference sequence). CDR3 amino acids: CSARVESPHQNYGYTF. The CDR3 coding sequence is TGCAGTGCTAGAGTTGAGTCTCCACATCAGAACTATGGCTACACCTTC.

This chain uses TRBV12-3 or TRBV12-4 with TRBJ1-1; D unresolved. V gave up 3 bases and J gave up 3 bases, with 8 bases separating them. The CDR3 is 13 residues long. The CDR3 protein is CASSFGKDTEAFF. The CDR3 DNA sequence: TGTGCCAGCAGTTTTGGGAAAGACACTGAAGCTTTCTTT.

The chain joins TRBV7-3 to TRBJ1-1, with TRBD1 as a possible D gene (6 bases). Germline V lookup: CDR1 SGHTA, CDR2 FQGTGA. CDR3 length: 13 amino acids. Trimming stripped 4 bases from V and 5 bases from J, with 11 bases between. CDR3 sequence reads: CASSSFRGTEAFF. CDR3 coding DNA: TGTGCCAGCAGCTCCTTCAGGGGTACTGAAGCTTTCTTT.

This clonotype occurred a few times. The CDR3 nucleotides read TGTGCCAGCAGCCCGGCGCTTTCCTCCTACGAGCAGTACTTC. Amino acids: CASSPALSSYEQYF. The gene calls are TRBV9 and TRBJ2-7; D gene ambiguous. Germline V lookup: CDR1 SGDLS, CDR2 YYNGEE. The CDR3 loop spans 14 amino acids. The ends were cut back, 4 bases at V and 0 bases at J, with 11 bases in the middle.